Listed below are T cell receptor beta chains from one sample, sequenced in a study of blood T cell repertoires in COVID-19. The protocol was immunoSEQ multiplex PCR, while the TCRdb copy is restricted to in-frame clones and leaves out a portion. The sample has approximately 230,000 clones; roughly 83% are singletons. The sequencing sample was made of peripheral blood. The origin of the receptors is a man at least 80 years old with acute or convalescent COVID-19. The CDR3 runs from the conserved cysteine through the conserved F or W. Each record gives: clone size, V gene, D gene, J gene, CDR3 DNA, CDR3 protein. A D gene is named only where the DNA matches it firmly. The size field is filled for only some rows; it gives once, few, many or a size class.

NA	TRBV18	TRBD1	TRBJ1-2	TGTGCCAGCTCACCGTGGCAGGGGGCTAACTATGGCTACACCTTC	CASSPWQGANYGYTF
NA	TRBV27	NA	TRBJ1-5	TGTGCCAGCAGTTCGGGACGGGGAGGAAGCAATCAGCCCCAGCATTTT	CASSSGRGGSNQPQHF
NA	TRBV10-3	NA	TRBJ1-4	TGTGCCATCAGTGAGTCCTTGACTAATGAAAAACTGTTTTTT	CAISESLTNEKLFF
few	TRBV18	TRBD1	TRBJ1-6	TGTGCCAGCTCACCTAGGACAGGGGGTAATTCACCCCTCCACTTT	CASSPRTGGNSPLHF
NA	TRBV21-1	NA	TRBJ1-2	TGTGCCAGCAGCAATCGAGCAGGGCGGCGTGCCTATGGCTACACCTTC	CASSNRAGRRAYGYTF
NA	TRBV28	TRBD1	TRBJ1-3	TGTGCCAGCGGGACAGGGGCAAAAGGAAACACCATATATTTT	CASGTGAKGNTIYF
NA	TRBV7-9	NA	TRBJ2-3	TGTGCCAGCAGTCGCCCCATTCAGGGGGATACGCAGTATTTT	CASSRPIQGDTQYF
NA	TRBV5-6	NA	TRBJ2-2	TGTGCCAGCAGCATTGACAGGAACACCGGGGAGCTGTTTTTT	CASSIDRNTGELFF
NA	TRBV6-1	NA	TRBJ2-7	TGTGCCAGCAGTGAGTATAGGCTGGGGCACGAGCAGTACTTC	CASSEYRLGHEQYF
NA	TRBV2	TRBD2	TRBJ2-1	TGTGCCAGCAGTGACCCCTGGGTAGCGGGAGGCTACAATGAGCAGTTCTTC	CASSDPWVAGGYNEQFF
NA	TRBV30	NA	TRBJ2-7	TGTGCCTGGAGGCGTAAAGGGGGCTACGAGCAGTACTTC	CAWRRKGGYEQYF
NA	TRBV2	NA	TRBJ1-2	TGTGCCAGCACCTCGGGGGGAACAGTGACGGCCACCTTC	CASTSGGTVTATF
NA	TRBV6-5	NA	TRBJ1-3	TGTGCCAGCAGTTACTGGGACTCGCGCTCTGGAAACACCATATATTTT	CASSYWDSRSGNTIYF
NA	TRBV19	NA	TRBJ1-3	TGTGCCAGTAGTCCTCGCCAGGGATCCTTAAGTTTGGATGGAAACACCATATATTTT	CASSPRQGSLSLDGNTIYF
NA	TRBV7-9	NA	TRBJ2-5	TGTGCCAGCAGCCCGATCTGGGGCGCCCGTCTGGAGACCCAGTACTTC	CASSPIWGARLETQYF
NA	TRBV6-6	NA	TRBJ1-5	TGTGCCAGCAGTGGGACAAATCAGCCCCAGCATTTT	CASSGTNQPQHF
NA	TRBV30	TRBD1	TRBJ1-4	TGTGCCTCGACGACAGGGGGAGGAGAAAAACTGTTTTTT	CASTTGGGEKLFF
NA	TRBV5-4	TRBD1	TRBJ2-3	TGTGCCAGCAGCTTGGCCACAGGGGGACAGCCAGGTACGCAGTATTTT	CASSLATGGQPGTQYF
NA	TRBV30	TRBD2	TRBJ2-7	TGTGCCTGGAACCCAGCGGGAGGGCCTCGGAACGAGCAGTACTTC	CAWNPAGGPRNEQYF
NA	TRBV5-4	TRBD1	TRBJ2-2	TGTGCCAGCAGCTTACCGGGACAGGGGACCGGGGAGCTGTTTTTT	CASSLPGQGTGELFF
NA	TRBV20-1	NA	TRBJ1-5	TGCAGTGCTAGTTCGGTATATAGCAATCAGCCCCAGCATTTT	CSASSVYSNQPQHF
NA	TRBV5-1	TRBD1	TRBJ2-7	TGCGCCAGCAGCAAGATATTGGAGGGGACAGGGGAGCGCGACGAGCAGTACTTC	CASSKILEGTGERDEQYF
NA	TRBV5-4	TRBD1	TRBJ2-3	TGTGCCAGCAGCTCAAGATCCCCCGGACAGGGGGCACGAGATACGCAGTATTTT	CASSSRSPGQGARDTQYF
NA	TRBV18	NA	TRBJ2-5	TGTGCCAGCTCACCTTCTCGGGACACCCAGGAATACTTC	CASSPSRDTQEYF
NA	TRBV24-1	TRBD2	TRBJ2-3	TGTGCCACCAGTGATTCGGGACTAGCGGGAGAGGTCACAGATACGCAGTATTTT	CATSDSGLAGEVTDTQYF
NA	TRBV4-1	TRBD1	TRBJ2-1	TGCGCCAGCAGCCCTGGGACAGGGGGTAGGTATGAGCAGTTCTTC	CASSPGTGGRYEQFF
NA	TRBV28	NA	TRBJ1-4	TGTGCCAGCAGCATTGGGGGCCAAAAACTGTTTTTT	CASSIGGQKLFF
once	TRBV7-9	NA	TRBJ1-6	TGTGCCAGCAGCACTGACAGTTTCTCACCCCTCCACTTT	CASSTDSFSPLHF